Listed below are T cell receptor beta chains from one sample, sequenced in a study of T cell changes during pregnancy in multiple sclerosis. Profiled with immunoSEQ multiplex PCR; TCRdb holds only in-frame clones, not every one. The sample carries roughly 90,000 clones, about 94% recorded once. The sequenced sample was peripheral blood, obtained in the third trimester of pregnancy. The receptors originated from a female donor with multiple sclerosis, enrolled in a pregnancy study. Each CDR3 is given with its conserved first and last residue. A D gene is named only where the DNA matches it firmly. Only some rows state a clone size, as once, few, many or a class for expanded clones.

v_call	j_call	cdr3_length	d_call	clone_size	cdr3_nt	cdr3_aa
TRBV6-1	TRBJ2-7	15	-	-	TGTGCCAGCAGCAGTGAAGGGGGGGGACCTAGGGTGCGGTACTTC	CASSSEGGGPRVRYF
TRBV4-3	TRBJ2-1	14	-	-	TGCGCCAGCAGCCACATGAGGTCCGTAGATGAGCAGTTCTTC	CASSHMRSVDEQFF
TRBV27	TRBJ1-5	13	-	-	TGTGCCAGCAGTTCCAGGGGCCATCAGCCCCAGCATTTT	CASSSRGHQPQHF
TRBV18	TRBJ1-1	15	TRBD1	-	TGTGCCAGCTCACCGGGGGGACAGTGGAACACTGAAGCTTTCTTT	CASSPGGQWNTEAFF
TRBV19	TRBJ2-3	14	TRBD1	-	TGTGCCAGTAGTTTGACAGGGGGCGCAGATACGCAGTATTTT	CASSLTGGADTQYF
TRBV4-1	TRBJ2-7	16	-	-	TGCGCCAGCAGCAAAGACCAGGGCCTGGTTTTGGACGAGCAGTACTTC	CASSKDQGLVLDEQYF
TRBV29-1	TRBJ2-5	14	-	-	TGCAGCGTTGACCGGGGAGGAAGGAGGGAGACCCAGTACTTC	CSVDRGGRRETQYF
TRBV2	TRBJ1-5	20	TRBD1	-	TGTGCCAGCAGTGTGGCCCAGACAGGGGGCGCGCGGATTAGCAATCAGCCCCAGCATTTT	CASSVAQTGGARISNQPQHF
TRBV11-3	TRBJ2-2	16	TRBD1	-	TGTGCCAGCAGCTTGACCAGGGGGCTTGGCACCGGGGAGCTGTTTTTT	CASSLTRGLGTGELFF
TRBV23-1	TRBJ1-4	13	-	-	TGCGCCAGCTTCAGGGGTTATAATGAAAAACTGTTTTTT	CASFRGYNEKLFF
TRBV10-3	TRBJ2-2	13	-	-	TGTGCCACAAACCCACTAGGGACCGGGGAGCTGTTTTTT	CATNPLGTGELFF
TRBV11-2	TRBJ2-1	13	-	-	TGTGCCAGCAGCTTAGTTTCCGGGACAGAGCAGTTCTTC	CASSLVSGTEQFF
TRBV4-3	TRBJ2-7	15	TRBD2	-	TGCGCCAGCAGCCCGGGACTAGGGAATTCCTACGAGCAGTACTTC	CASSPGLGNSYEQYF
TRBV2	TRBJ2-2	15	TRBD1	-	TGTGCCAGCAGAACCGGGACAGGTAACACCGGGGAGCTGTTTTTT	CASRTGTGNTGELFF
TRBV28	TRBJ1-3	14	-	-	TGTGCCAGCAGTTTAATTGTTGACAGCCAGGCCATATATTTT	CASSLIVDSQAIYF
TRBV28	TRBJ2-1	15	TRBD2	-	TGTGCCAGCAGTCAACCTAGCGGGAGGGCCAATGAGCAGTTCTTC	CASSQPSGRANEQFF
TRBV19	TRBJ2-1	12	TRBD2	-	TGTGCCAGTAGTATCGGTATAAGCGGGACTTTCTTC	CASSIGISGTFF
TRBV28	TRBJ2-3	19	TRBD2	-	TGTGCCAGCAGGCCGGGACTAGCGGGATCCCTTCTTCGCACAGATACGCAGTATTTT	CASRPGLAGSLLRTDTQYF
TRBV5-1	TRBJ1-4	14	TRBD1	once	TGCGCCAGCAGCACGGACAGGGGCGGTGAAAAACTGTTTTTT	CASSTDRGGEKLFF
TRBV9	TRBJ2-1	17	TRBD2	-	TGTGCCAGCAGCGTAGATCGGGCCAGCGGGAGATGGCATGAGCAGTTCTTC	CASSVDRASGRWHEQFF
TRBV27	TRBJ2-7	14	TRBD1	once	TGTGCCAGCAGTTTAGTCAGGGGGCTGGACGAGCAGTACTTC	CASSLVRGLDEQYF
TRBV19	TRBJ1-2	14	-	few	TGTGCCAGTAGTAGCGAGACTGCAAGCTATGGCTACACCTTC	CASSSETASYGYTF
TRBV21-1	TRBJ2-7	14	-	-	TGTGCCAGCAGCAAAGAGGACAGGTCCTACGAGCAGTACTTC	CASSKEDRSYEQYF
TRBV28	TRBJ2-5	15	TRBD1	-	TGTGCCAGCAGTTTATGGACAGGGGGCCCTGAGACCCAGTACTTC	CASSLWTGGPETQYF
TRBV15	TRBJ2-2	14	-	once	TGTGCCACCAGCAGGAAAGGGGGGGGCGGGGAGCTGTTTTTT	CATSRKGGGGELFF
TRBV28	TRBJ1-5	14	-	-	TGTGCCAGCAATATAGCGGGGGATCGTCAGCCCCAGCATTTT	CASNIAGDRQPQHF
TRBV29-1	TRBJ1-1	12	-	-	TGCAGCGTTGAAAAGGGGATCACTGAAGCTTTCTTT	CSVEKGITEAFF
TRBV7-9	TRBJ1-1	16	-	-	TGTGCCAGCAGCCCCTCTCCGGGGGGGTTAGACACTGAAGCTTTCTTT	CASSPSPGGLDTEAFF
TRBV5-4	TRBJ2-1	16	-	-	TGTGCCAGCAGCACGGACCCCCTCGCAGGGGTGAATGAGCAGTTCTTC	CASSTDPLAGVNEQFF
TRBV5-1	TRBJ1-5	13	TRBD1	-	TGCGCCAGCTCGACAGGGGGCTCTCAGCCCCAGCATTTT	CASSTGGSQPQHF
TRBV5-1	TRBJ2-5	15	-	-	TGCGCCAGCAGCTTGGTCCCGGGATCAAAAGAGACCCAGTACTTC	CASSLVPGSKETQYF
TRBV20-1	TRBJ2-7	11	-	-	TGCAGTGCTGTAAACGGTTACGAGCAGTACTTC	CSAVNGYEQYF
TRBV9	TRBJ2-7	16	TRBD2	-	TGTGCCAGCAGCGTAGGTTCTAGCGGGAGTTCCTACGAGCAGTACTTC	CASSVGSSGSSYEQYF
TRBV6-5	TRBJ1-1	14	-	-	TGTGCCAGCAGGGAGGGGTCGTCGAACACTGAAGCTTTCTTT	CASREGSSNTEAFF
TRBV7-8	TRBJ2-3	18	TRBD2	-	TGTGCCAGCAGCTTAATAAAGACTAGCGGGAGTAGTGCAGATACGCAGTATTTT	CASSLIKTSGSSADTQYF
TRBV25-1	TRBJ2-5	15	-	-	TGTGCCAGCAGTGAACCTAGGGGTTACCGTGAGACCCAGTACTTC	CASSEPRGYRETQYF
TRBV29-1	TRBJ2-1	21	TRBD2	-	TGCAGCGTTGAACCATTAAATTCTGGACTAGCGGGAGGGCCACGGGTAGATGAGCAGTTCTTC	CSVEPLNSGLAGGPRVDEQFF
TRBV5-5	TRBJ2-7	16	TRBD1	-	TGTGCCAGCAGCGCACAGGGGTCGAGTAGCTCCTACGAGCAGTACTTC	CASSAQGSSSSYEQYF
TRBV19	TRBJ2-7	14	TRBD1	-	TGTGCCAGTACCTATTCGACAGGGTCCTACGAGCAGTACTTC	CASTYSTGSYEQYF
TRBV4-2	TRBJ1-4	18	-	-	TGTGCCAGCAGCCACGCAATTCGATCAGGGAAGATTAATGAAAAACTGTTTTTT	CASSHAIRSGKINEKLFF
TRBV15	TRBJ2-5	15	TRBD2	-	TGTGCCACCAGCAGAGTGCTAGCGGGAGGTGAGACCCAGTACTTC	CATSRVLAGGETQYF
TRBV6-5	TRBJ2-1	15	-	-	TGTGCCAGCAGTTACCAAGGGAGCTCCTACAATGAGCAGTTCTTC	CASSYQGSSYNEQFF
TRBV6-5	TRBJ2-7	15	TRBD2	-	TGTGCCAGCAGTTACACCCGACTAGCCGTCTACGAGCAGTACTTC	CASSYTRLAVYEQYF
TRBV9	TRBJ1-4	14	-	many	TGTGCCAGCAGCGAACAGGTGGGGAATGAAAAACTGTTTTTT	CASSEQVGNEKLFF
TRBV23-1	TRBJ1-2	17	-	-	TGCGCCAGCAGTCAAACTCCCTACTGGGGAGGGGACTATGGCTACACCTTC	CASSQTPYWGGDYGYTF
TRBV7-9	TRBJ2-1	16	TRBD2	-	TGTGCCAGCAGCCCCGGGACTAGCGGGAGCCGGGGTGAGCAGTTCTTC	CASSPGTSGSRGEQFF
TRBV5-1	TRBJ2-1	16	TRBD1	-	TGCGCCAGCAGCTTCCAACAGGGGGTTTCCTACAATGAGCAGTTCTTC	CASSFQQGVSYNEQFF
TRBV10-2	TRBJ2-1	14	TRBD2	-	TGCGCCAGCAGTGTAGCGGGAAGGTACAATGAGCAGTTCTTC	CASSVAGRYNEQFF
TRBV7-2	TRBJ1-5	13	-	-	TGTGCCAGCAGCTTAATATGGGCTCAGCCCCAGCATTTT	CASSLIWAQPQHF
TRBV28	TRBJ2-7	14	TRBD1	-	TGTGCCAGCAGACCCCGGGACAGGGTCCACGAGCAGTACTTC	CASRPRDRVHEQYF
TRBV6-1	TRBJ2-7	14	TRBD1	-	TGTGCCAGCAGTGCCGACAGGGACCCCTACGAGCAGTACTTC	CASSADRDPYEQYF
TRBV18	TRBJ2-1	16	TRBD2	-	TGTGCCAGCTCACCGGTTAGCGGGAGTGGGCCTAATGAGCAGTTCTTC	CASSPVSGSGPNEQFF
TRBV5-5	TRBJ2-7	12	-	-	TGTGCCAGCAGCTCCATCTCCTACGAGCAGTACTTC	CASSSISYEQYF
TRBV29-1	TRBJ2-7	11	-	-	TGCAGCGGCCAGGGTTTAGGCGAGCAGTACTTC	CSGQGLGEQYF
TRBV6-6	TRBJ2-7	12	-	-	TGTGCCAGCAGCAAGTTAGCCTACGAGCAGTACTTC	CASSKLAYEQYF
TRBV6-5	TRBJ2-1	12	-	-	TGTGCCAGCAAGACGGGATTAGCTGAGCAGTTCTTC	CASKTGLAEQFF
TRBV29-1	TRBJ1-1	13	-	-	TGCAGCGTTGAGGACAGACTGAACACTGAAGCTTTCTTT	CSVEDRLNTEAFF
TRBV29-1	TRBJ1-2	13	TRBD1	-	TGCAGCGTCCAGACAGGGAGTGACTATGGCTACACCTTC	CSVQTGSDYGYTF
TRBV27	TRBJ2-1	11	TRBD2	-	TGTGCCAGCAGTCAGCGGGACGAGCAGTTCTTC	CASSQRDEQFF